A single sample gave rise to the 21 T cell receptor beta chains below, sequenced in a study of T cells expressing NK-cell markers. Using the 5' RACE reads, TCRdb records one entry per CDR3 protein without DNA. This sample's table has some 460,000 distinct CDR3 sequences. Sample: blood T cells: a sorted CD56 or NKG2C T cell subset, CD4+ or CD8+ T cells, or bulk PBMC T cells (not recorded which). The receptors were sampled from a woman aged 45-59 years in good health.

V gene TRBV7-2 combines with J gene TRBJ1-5; the TRBD1 assignment by TCRdb is unverifiable without DNA. CDR1 is SGHTA, CDR2 FQGNSA, per germline. The CDR3 sequence is 15 residues long. The CDR3 spells CASLRDRGYNQPQHF.

The chain couples TRBV27 to TRBJ1-4; as DNA is missing, the TRBD1 call by TCRdb cannot be tested. CDR3 size: 14 residues. Germline loops: CDR1 MNHEY, CDR2 SMNVEV (reference sequence). This CDR3 is CASSQQGRDEKLFF.

V usage is TRBV14 and J usage is TRBJ1-1. CDR1 is SGHDN, CDR2 FVKESK, per germline. The CDR3 consists of 13 residues. CDR3 loop: CASSQDLMEGAFF.

This chain joins TRBV11-3 and TRBJ2-2. Germline CDR1 and CDR2: SGHNT and YENEEA. The CDR3 is 19 amino acids. CDR3 region: CASSFPRVTANDDTGELFF.

The chain combines TRBV12-3 or TRBV12-4 with TRBJ2-3; TCRdb calls TRBD2, which cannot be checked without DNA. The CDR3 loop spans 15 amino acids. CDR3 amino acids: CASITSGMITDTQYF.

The CDR3 region is CATKLGSSYNSPLHF. The chain couples TRBV6-5 to TRBJ1-6. The CDR3 contains 15 residues. Germline CDR1 and CDR2: MNHEY and SVGAGI.

CDR3 residues: CASSYLHPGQGKGGEAFF. The chain employs TRBV6-5 and TRBJ1-1; TCRdb picks TRBD1, but there is no DNA to check that call. CDR1 and CDR2 (germline): MNHEY, SVGAGI. The CDR3 spans 18 residues.

V and J are TRBV5-1 and TRBJ2-5; TCRdb calls TRBD2, which cannot be checked without DNA. Germline V gene lookup returns CDR1 SGHRS and CDR2 YFSETQ. This CDR3 is built from 15 residues. The CDR3 sequence: CASSLGARAWETQYF.

V is TRBV6-5 and J is TRBJ2-1; TCRdb designates TRBD1, a call that cannot be tested without DNA. This CDR3 has 16 residues. From germline, CDR1 is MNHEY and CDR2 SVGAGI. This CDR3 is CASSYSRKGADNEQFF.

V is TRBV3-1 and J is TRBJ1-1; the TCRdb D gene call, TRBD1, has no DNA to confirm it. The CDR3 loop spans 11 amino acids. Germline assignment: CDR1 LGHDT and CDR2 YNNKEL (reference sequence). The CDR3 here is CASTGVTEAFF. Complete variable domain (other parts from reference TRBV3-1 and TRBJ1-1): DTAVSQTPKYLVTQMGNDKSIKCEQNLGHDTMYWYKQDSKKFLKIMFSYNNKELIINETVPNRFSPKSPDKAHLNLHINSLELGDSAVYFCASTGVTEAFFGQGTRLTVV.

The rearrangement links TRBV7-6 to TRBJ2-1. This CDR3 has 15 amino acids. From germline, CDR1 is SGHVS and CDR2 FNYEAQ. This chain's CDR3 is CASSLDWQELNEQFF.

The chain combines TRBV6-5 with TRBJ2-1; TCRdb indicates TRBD2, and absent DNA this call remains unverified. The length of the CDR3 is 16 residues. Germline V gives CDR1 MNHEY, CDR2 SVGAGI. CDR3 region: CASSQTGTSGRHEQFF.

The chain carries TRBV7-2 and TRBJ2-3; TCRdb reports TRBD2, a call that lacks DNA to check it against. CDR3 length equals 17 residues. Germline CDR1 reads SGHTA; CDR2 reads FQGNSA. The CDR3 sequence is CASSPNPSGRRTDTQYF.

This chain connects TRBV5-5 to TRBJ1-4; the TRBD1 assignment by TCRdb is unverifiable without DNA. CDR1 is SGHKS and CDR2 is YYEKEE in the germline V gene (reference sequence). The CDR3 contains 11 residues. The chain's CDR3 is CASSWRDMVFF.

The chain links TRBV29-1 to TRBJ2-7; the D call from TCRdb, TRBD1, cannot be confirmed without DNA. This CDR3 is 15 amino acids long. Germline CDR1 SQVTM, CDR2 ANQGSEA. This CDR3 is CSVGLGTVSSYEQYF.

The rearrangement joins TRBV29-1 to TRBJ1-1. The CDR3 has 11 residues. Germline assignment: CDR1 SQVTM and CDR2 ANQGSEA. The CDR3 sequence: CSVSFVTEAFF.

The V gene is TRBV19, the J gene TRBJ2-2. Germline V lookup: CDR1 LNHDA, CDR2 SQIVND (reference sequence). The CDR3 covers 14 residues. CDR3 amino acids: CASSQAFNTGELFF.

Here the CDR3 reads CASSYSRTGLTKETQYF. The chain employs TRBV6-2 or TRBV6-3 and TRBJ2-5; TCRdb selects TRBD2, and the lack of DNA leaves this call unchecked. The CDR3 has 17 residues. The V gene's germline CDR1 is MNHEY and CDR2 SVGEGT.

J is TRBJ2-3 and V is TRBV28; TCRdb outputs TRBD2, but without DNA this stays unchecked. The germline V gene has CDR1 MDHEN and CDR2 SYDVKM. The CDR3 extends over 15 amino acids. CDR3 in amino acids: CASSKTSGTTDTQYF.

The V gene is TRBV7-8, the J gene TRBJ1-5; TCRdb lists TRBD1, though no DNA is available to test this call. This CDR3 is 15 amino acids long. Germline loops: CDR1 SGHVS, CDR2 FQNEAQ. Here the CDR3 reads CASSPIPDGNQPQHF.

This sequence joins TRBV15 and TRBJ2-5; TCRdb lists TRBD1, though no DNA is available to test this call. The germline V gene has CDR1 LNHNV and CDR2 YYDKDF (reference sequence). The length of the CDR3 is 14 residues. CDR3 sequence reads: CATSSWDTQETQYF.